This T cell receptor (beta chain) is from a study of shared T cell receptors in the human thymus. Profiling relied on immunoSEQ multiplex PCR, and the TCRdb table lists in-frame clones only, not all of them. The sample records 450,000 to 650,000 clones, approximately 80% being singletons. Trimming shortened V by 2 bases and J by 1 base, and 12 bases separated the two germline ends. The germline gives CDR1 LNHNV, CDR2 YYDKDF (reference sequence). The CDR3 covers 16 residues. Separately, the same data were catalogued under a study of human thymus T cells. From that report: Biased V and J segment usage appeared in thymus and peripheral blood.

V usage is TRBV15 and J usage is TRBJ1-5, with no clear D. The sequenced sample consisted of thymocytes. This receptor was taken from a boy under three years old with a congenital heart defect. The CDR3 nucleotides read TGTGCCACCAGCAGACCATGGCCCAGGAGCAATCAGCCCCAGCATTTT. Translation gives CATSRPWPRSNQPQHF.